Presented here are 17 T cell receptor beta chains from one specimen sequenced in a study of T cell responses to AZD1222 COVID-19 vaccine. Profiled with immunoSEQ multiplex PCR; TCRdb holds only in-frame clones, not every one. The repertoire has approximately 130,000 clones, almost 85% of them found once; the top ten carry about 7.9%. Source: peripheral blood, taken 28 days after the second dose of the MenACWY control vaccine. The receptors originated from an adult who received the MenACWY meningococcal vaccine as a control.

The J gene is TRBJ2-3, the V gene TRBV4-2; 10 bases are a match to TRBD1. V shed 3 bases, J shed 5 bases, and the junction held 8 bases outside the gene matches. The CDR3 is 16 amino acids. Germline V CDR1 and CDR2: LGHNA, YNFKEQ. CDR3 nucleotide sequence: TGTGCCAGCAGCCAGCTCGGGGACAGGGGCGGAGATACGCAGTATTTT. Its protein is CASSQLGDRGGDTQYF.

This clone was detected once. The V gene is TRBV19, the J gene TRBJ2-1, with D perhaps matching TRBD1 or TRBD2 (5 bases each). Per germline, CDR1 LNHDA and CDR2 SQIVND (reference sequence). Trimming cost V 5 bases and J 5 bases, with 22 bases left between them. The length of the CDR3 is 17 residues. CDR3 amino acids: CASSQRRGALSDNEQFF. In DNA, the CDR3 is TGTGCCAGTAGTCAGCGTAGAGGGGCCCTTTCAGACAATGAGCAGTTCTTC.

This chain links TRBV29-1 with TRBJ1-5; tentatively, D is TRBD1 (6 bases). V was shortened by 5 bases and J by 4 bases, with 12 bases between the two germline ends. Germline lookup yields CDR1 SQVTM and CDR2 ANQGSEA. This CDR3 comprises 13 residues. DNA for the CDR3: TGCAGCGTTATCGACAGGATAAATCAGCCCCAGCATTTT. It translates to CSVIDRINQPQHF.

This chain uses TRBV7-9 with TRBJ2-3; D is unresolved. CDR3 length equals 14 residues. CDR1 and CDR2 (germline): SEHNR, FQNEAQ (reference sequence). V lost 4 bases to trimming and J lost 6 bases, with 14 bases between them. The CDR3 protein is CASSSPVRHDTQYF. CDR3 sequence (DNA): TGTGCCAGCAGCTCCCCGGTTAGACACGATACGCAGTATTTT.

V gene TRBV27 combines with J gene TRBJ2-5, with D possibly called TRBD1 or TRBD2 (6 bases each). This CDR3 is 15 amino acids long. Germline CDR1 and CDR2: MNHEY and SMNVEV (reference sequence). Trimming left V 3 bases short and J 7 bases short, with 18 bases between. The CDR3 coding sequence is TGTGCCAGCAGTTTTGGGACTGGGGGCCCCGGGACCCAGTACTTC. It specifies CASSFGTGGPGTQYF.

The chain links TRBV28 to TRBJ2-5; D is unresolved. CDR1 MDHEN and CDR2 SYDVKM come from the germline V gene. The CDR3 has 13 amino acids. Between the trimmed V and J ends, which lost 6 bases and 7 bases, there was a span of 15 bases. The chain's CDR3 is CASSPWGGATQYF. In DNA, the CDR3 is TGTGCCAGCAGCCCCTGGGGTGGCGCGACCCAGTACTTC.

The chain employs TRBV5-1 and TRBJ1-2; 7 nucleotides align to TRBD1. Looked up from germline, CDR1 is SGHRS and CDR2 is YFSETQ. The CDR3 is made up of 14 amino acids. V was clipped by 4 bases and J by 3 bases; unmatched bases: 6. This CDR3 reads CASSAQGGDYGYTF. The DNA of the CDR3 is TGCGCCAGCAGCGCCCAGGGGGGTGACTATGGCTACACCTTC.

The V call is TRBV27, the J call TRBJ1-2; 9 bases agree with TRBD1. The CDR3 spans 14 residues. J was trimmed by 5 bases and V by 6 bases; bases with no gene match: 7. Germline CDR1 is MNHEY and CDR2 is SMNVEV (reference sequence). CDR3 bases: TGTGCCAGCAGCCGACAGGGGGGAGGGTATGGCTACACCTTC. Translated, it gives CASSRQGGGYGYTF.

This clone was seen a few times. The chain combines TRBV2 with TRBJ2-7; no reliable D call. In germline, CDR1 is SNHLY, CDR2 FYNNEI. This CDR3 region has 12 residues. V gave up 6 bases and J gave up 4 bases, with 10 bases separating them. CDR3 region: CASSPGPYEQYV. The CDR3 DNA sequence: TGTGCCAGCAGCCCCGGGCCTTACGAGCAGTACGTC.

The chain has TRBV27 and TRBJ2-1, with D perhaps assigned TRBD1 or TRBD2 (6 bases each). The V end lost 1 base, the J end lost 14 bases, and 15 bases lay between the germline ends. The CDR3 is 13 residues long. CDR1 is MNHEY, CDR2 SMNVEV, per germline (reference sequence). The chain's CDR3 is CASSLLRGTGEFF. For the CDR3, the DNA is TGTGCCAGCAGTTTATTGAGGGGGACGGGGGAGTTCTTC.

V usage is TRBV5-4 and J usage is TRBJ2-5; no reliable D call. This CDR3 has 12 amino acids. CDR1 SGHNT and CDR2 YYREEE come from the germline V gene (reference sequence). V shed 3 bases and J shed 5 bases, with 8 bases lying between them. The CDR3 coding sequence is TGTGCCAGCAGCTCACCCCGGGAGACCCAGTACTTC. As protein: CASSSPRETQYF. The variable domain in full, completed from reference TRBV5-4 and TRBJ2-5, reads ETGVTQSPTHLIKTRGQQVTLRCSSQSGHNTVSWYQQALGQGPQFIFQYYREEENGRGNFPPRFSGLQFPNYSSELNVNALELDDSALYLCASSSPRETQYFGPGTRLLVL.

The chain employs TRBV4-2 and TRBJ1-3, with a possible D match to TRBD1 (6 bases). Germline V gene sequence: CDR1 LGHNA, CDR2 YNFKEQ. The CDR3 consists of 15 residues. V was trimmed by 0 bases and J by 7 bases, leaving 13 bases between them. The CDR3 DNA follows: TGTGCCAGCAGCCAAGATCCCGGGGGCGCGAACACCATATATTTT. This gives the protein CASSQDPGGANTIYF.

The V call is TRBV6-6, the J call TRBJ2-3; D not resolved. Per the germline V gene, CDR1 is MNHNY and CDR2 is SVGAGI (reference sequence). Trimming pared 6 bases from V and 1 base from J, leaving 8 bases between. CDR3 length equals 13 residues. The CDR3 sequence: CASSDIGTDTQYF. The DNA of the CDR3 is TGTGCCAGCAGCGATATTGGCACAGATACGCAGTATTTT.

This chain uses TRBV5-1 with TRBJ1-4, with a weak D call TRBD1 (5 bases). The CDR3 is 16 amino acids. CDR1 SGHRS and CDR2 YFSETQ come from the germline V gene. V lost 0 bases and J lost 10, with 19 bases in between. CDR3 residues: CASSLAGPTGRGKLFF. CDR3 nucleotide sequence: TGCGCCAGCAGCTTGGCCGGGCCTACGGGGCGTGGAAAACTGTTTTTT.

This chain links TRBV4-1 with TRBJ1-2; 11 nucleotides match TRBD1. The V and J ends lost 3 bases and 5 bases, in that order; junction bases with no gene match: 11. Germline-derived CDR1 and CDR2 are MGHRA and YSYEKL. This CDR3 has 17 residues. This chain's CDR3 is CASSHRDRGELPYGYTF. In DNA, the CDR3 is TGCGCCAGCAGCCACCGGGACAGGGGGGAGCTACCGTATGGCTACACCTTC.

The CDR3 sequence is CASSQGLRYGYTF. The CDR3 DNA reads as TGTGCCAGTAGCCAGGGGTTGCGCTATGGCTACACCTTC. This chain connects TRBV19 to TRBJ1-2; weak D call: TRBD1 (6 bases). With 6 bases removed from V and 4 bases from J, the gap between germline ends came to 12 bases. CDR3 length: 13 residues. From germline, CDR1 is LNHDA and CDR2 SQIVND (reference sequence). Full variable domain (remainder filled in from reference TRBV19 and TRBJ1-2): DGGITQSPKYLFRKEGQNVTLSCEQNLNHDAMYWYRQDPGQGLRLIYYSQIVNDFQKGDIAEGYSVSREKKESFPLTVTSAQKNPTAFYLCASSQGLRYGYTFGSGTRLTVV.

The rearrangement links TRBV28 to TRBJ2-4, with TRBD1 identical over 8 bases. V shed 1 base, J shed 12 bases, and the junction held 8 bases outside the gene matches. CDR3 size: 14 residues. CDR1 MDHEN and CDR2 SYDVKM come from the germline V gene. The DNA for the CDR3 is TGTGCCAGCAGTTTATACAGGGGGGTTGGAGATCAGTACTTC. Translated, it gives CASSLYRGVGDQYF.